The TCR beta chain described here comes from a study of T cell responses to AZD1222 COVID-19 vaccine. The germline V gene encodes CDR1 LNHDA and CDR2 SQIVND (reference sequence). Trimming left V 7 bases short and J 3 bases short, with 18 bases between. This CDR3 is 16 amino acids long. Sequenced by immunoSEQ multiplex PCR; TCRdb stores in-frame clones only, minus some. The repertoire holds 150,000 or so clones, with around 93% as singletons. The chain recombines TRBV19 with TRBJ1-4; no definite D call. This receptor was taken from an adult who received the AZD1222 COVID-19 vaccine. The material sequenced was peripheral blood, taken 28 days after the second AZD1222 dose. This chain's CDR3 is CASIGTAYSSNEKLFF. The CDR3 DNA follows: TGTGCCAGTATAGGTACAGCCTACTCTTCTAATGAAAAACTGTTTTTT.